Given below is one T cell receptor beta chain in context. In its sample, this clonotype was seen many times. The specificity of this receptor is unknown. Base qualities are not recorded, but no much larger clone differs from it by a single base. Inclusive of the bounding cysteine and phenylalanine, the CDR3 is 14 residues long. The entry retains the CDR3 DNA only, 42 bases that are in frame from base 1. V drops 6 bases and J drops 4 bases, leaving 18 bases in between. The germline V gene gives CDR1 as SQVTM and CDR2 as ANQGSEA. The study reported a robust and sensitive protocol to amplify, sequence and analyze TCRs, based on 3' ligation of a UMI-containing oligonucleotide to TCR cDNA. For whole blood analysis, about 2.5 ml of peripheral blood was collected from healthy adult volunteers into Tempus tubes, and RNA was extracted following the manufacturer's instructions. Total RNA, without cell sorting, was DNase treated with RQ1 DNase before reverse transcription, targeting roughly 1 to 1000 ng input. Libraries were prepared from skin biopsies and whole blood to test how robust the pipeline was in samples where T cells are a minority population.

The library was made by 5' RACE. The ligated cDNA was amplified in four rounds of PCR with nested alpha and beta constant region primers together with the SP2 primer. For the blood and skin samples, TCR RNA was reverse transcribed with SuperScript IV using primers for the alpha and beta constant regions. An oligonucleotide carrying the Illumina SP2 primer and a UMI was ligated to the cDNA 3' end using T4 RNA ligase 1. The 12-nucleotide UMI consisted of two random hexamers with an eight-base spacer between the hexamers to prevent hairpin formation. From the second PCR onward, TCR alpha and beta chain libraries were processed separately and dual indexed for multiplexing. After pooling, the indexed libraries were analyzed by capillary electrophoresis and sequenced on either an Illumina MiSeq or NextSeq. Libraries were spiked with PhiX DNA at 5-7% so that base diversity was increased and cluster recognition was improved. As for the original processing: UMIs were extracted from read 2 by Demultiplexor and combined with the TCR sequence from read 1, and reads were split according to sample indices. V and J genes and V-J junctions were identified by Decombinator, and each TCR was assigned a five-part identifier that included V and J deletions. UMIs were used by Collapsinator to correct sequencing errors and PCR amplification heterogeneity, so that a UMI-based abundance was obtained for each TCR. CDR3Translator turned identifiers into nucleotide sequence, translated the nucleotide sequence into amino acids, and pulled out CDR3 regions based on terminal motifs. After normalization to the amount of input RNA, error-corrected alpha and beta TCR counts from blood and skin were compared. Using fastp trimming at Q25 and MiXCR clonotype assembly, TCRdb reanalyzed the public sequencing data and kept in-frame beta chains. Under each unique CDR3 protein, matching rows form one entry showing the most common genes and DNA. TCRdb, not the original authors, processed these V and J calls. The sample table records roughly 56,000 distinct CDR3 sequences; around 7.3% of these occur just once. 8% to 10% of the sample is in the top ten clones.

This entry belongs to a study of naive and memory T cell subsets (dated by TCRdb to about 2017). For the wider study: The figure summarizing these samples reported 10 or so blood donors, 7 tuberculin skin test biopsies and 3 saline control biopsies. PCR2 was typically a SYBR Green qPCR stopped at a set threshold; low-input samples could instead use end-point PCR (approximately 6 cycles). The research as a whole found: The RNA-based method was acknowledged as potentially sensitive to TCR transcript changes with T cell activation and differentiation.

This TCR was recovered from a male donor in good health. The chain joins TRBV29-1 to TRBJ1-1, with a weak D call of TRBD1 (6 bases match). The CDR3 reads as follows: CSVAGATEGTEAFF. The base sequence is TGCAGCGTGGCGGGGGCGACGGAGGGCACTGAAGCTTTCTTT.